This T cell receptor (beta chain) was captured by sequencing in a study of cytomegalovirus exposure and HLA in healthy donors. Germline V gives CDR1 MNHEY, CDR2 SVGAGI. The length of the CDR3 is 14 residues. Trimming took 5 bases from V and 1 from J; bases not matched to a gene: 3. Broader study findings: Association of around 17,000 TCR beta sequences with HLA alleles was found at 0.05 false discovery rate in a later analysis. It was reported that TCR beta sequences correctly inferred the HLA-A and HLA-B alleles for most subjects.

In its sample, this clone was seen a few times. Antigen: not known. This specimen includes other DNA sequences encoding the same CDR3. Primers for the PCR totalled 60 Vbeta and 13 Jbeta. Using immunoSEQ multiplex PCR, the repertoire was profiled, and TCRdb retains in-frame clones only, with some absent. The sample holds tens of thousands of clones, 10% seen once. Material: PBMCs. The clonotype was recovered from a man aged 55 to 69 in good health and CMV-seropositive. The chain joins TRBV6-5 to TRBJ2-3; 7 bases match TRBD1. CDR3 sequence (DNA): TGTGCCAGCAGTCGGACAGGACGCACAGATACGCAGTATTTT. It codes for CASSRTGRTDTQYF.